This T cell receptor beta chain was sequenced during a study of blood T cells in healthy people across ages. In regard to this clonotype: One end of the junction does not line up with germline, which may come from a read error.

A second PCR of 7 to 11 cycles used a sample-barcoded 5' primer and a J-beta primer mix. In TCRdb, the 5' RACE reads were re-called with MiXCR into one record per CDR3 protein. This table has 650,000 to 800,000 distinct CDR3 sequences, roughly 44% appearing once. This CDR3 contains 15 residues. Per the germline V gene, CDR1 is SSHAT and CDR2 is FNYEAQ (reference sequence). J is TRBJ2-2 and V is TRBV7-7; TRBD1 matches 7 bases. The TCR sequence derives from a man in his 60s in good health. The specimen sequenced was blood. CDR3: CASSRDSLNAGELFF. In DNA form, the CDR3 reads TGTGCCAGCAGCCGGGACAGTCTGAACGCCGGGGAGCTGTTTTTT.